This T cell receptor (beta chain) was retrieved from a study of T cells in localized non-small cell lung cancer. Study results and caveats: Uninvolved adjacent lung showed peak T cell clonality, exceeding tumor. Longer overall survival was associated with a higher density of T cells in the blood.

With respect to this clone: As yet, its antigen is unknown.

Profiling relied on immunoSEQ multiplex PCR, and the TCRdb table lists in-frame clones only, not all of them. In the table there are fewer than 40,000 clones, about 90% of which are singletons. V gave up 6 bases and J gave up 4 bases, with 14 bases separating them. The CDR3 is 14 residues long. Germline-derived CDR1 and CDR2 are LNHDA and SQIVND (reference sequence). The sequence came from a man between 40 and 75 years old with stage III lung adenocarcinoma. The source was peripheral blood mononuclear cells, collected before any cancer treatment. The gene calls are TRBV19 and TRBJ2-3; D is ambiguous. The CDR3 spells CASSPLEGSDTQYF. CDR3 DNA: TGTGCCAGTAGCCCTCTGGAAGGATCAGATACGCAGTATTTT.